This T cell receptor (beta chain) was documented in a study of T cell responses to AZD1222 COVID-19 vaccine. General study points: Sampling captured repertoires only after the peak T cell response.

As concerns this clone: Its specificity is unknown.

The CDR3 runs to 15 residues. Germline V gene sequence: CDR1 SGDLS, CDR2 YYNGEE. The trim removed 0 bases at V and 8 bases at J, leaving 10 bases unmatched. Assay used: immunoSEQ multiplex PCR; TCRdb lists only in-frame clones, some missing. The sample lists tens of thousands of clones, around 89% seen once, with 20% in the top ten. The TCR sequence derives from an adult in good health. Sample: peripheral blood, taken on day 0 of AZD1222 vaccination. The rearrangement joins TRBV9 to TRBJ1-2; 7 positions agree with TRBD1. CDR3 protein: CASSVASGGSRGYTF. The CDR3 DNA reads TGTGCCAGCAGCGTAGCGTCAGGGGGTTCTAGGGGCTACACCTTC.